Presented here are 16 T cell receptor beta chains from one specimen sequenced in a study of OX40 agonist ivuxolimab in advanced cancers. Libraries were built with the immunoSEQ multiplex PCR assay. This immuneACCESS table, as held by TCRdb, lists in-frame sequences with V and J called but not all clones. Of the missing ones, under half trace to an unresolved V gene in checked studies; the others have no known cause. Counted in this sample were over 15,000 clones; 83% of them appeared once. Of the sample, roughly 13% is held by the ten largest clones. The source was CD4+ or CD8+ T cells sorted from blood, collected in a trial of the OX40 agonist ivuxolimab. The receptors come from an adult with an advanced solid tumor such as melanoma, head and neck, liver or kidney cancer.

As DNA, the CDR3 is TGTGCCAGCGTTAAGGCGGGGTACTATGGCTACACCTTC. Its protein product is CASVKAGYYGYTF. This chain links TRBV28 with TRBJ1-2; D ambiguous. Germline V gene lookup returns CDR1 MDHEN and CDR2 SYDVKM. The CDR3 is 13 amino acids. V dropped 8 bases and J dropped 3 bases, with 13 bases sitting between them.

J is TRBJ2-1 and V is TRBV12-2; the table assigns TRBD2, which was not confirmed against the DNA. TRBV12-2 is shown as a pseudogene. The CDR3 totals 18 residues. CDR3 DNA: TGTGCAAGTCGCCTCCGGACTAGCGGGAAGTGCTCCTACAATGAGCAGTTCTTC. This codes for CASRLRTSGKCSYNEQFF.

This chain joins TRBV6-5 and TRBJ1-2; no reliable D call. The CDR3 runs 13 residues. Germline lookup yields CDR1 MNHEY and CDR2 SVGAGI. V was shortened by 2 bases and J by 8 bases, with 12 bases between the two germline ends. This CDR3 reads CASSYRRGKGYTF. In DNA, the CDR3 is TGTGCCAGCAGTTACCGGCGGGGAAAAGGCTACACCTTC.

The sample holds a few counts of this clone. The CDR3 is CASGSSGNTIYF. The CDR3 DNA is TGTGCCAGCGGGAGCTCTGGAAACACCATATATTTT. V and J are TRBV7-9 and TRBJ1-3; no firm D call. Germline assignment: CDR1 SEHNR and CDR2 FQNEAQ (reference sequence). Trimming shortened V by 8 bases and J by 0 bases, and 5 bases separated the two germline ends. The CDR3 sequence is 12 residues long.

V usage is TRBV11-2 and J usage is TRBJ1-2; no clear D. The V gene's germline CDR1 is SGHAT and CDR2 FQNNGV. The V end lost 0 bases, the J end lost 8 bases, and 19 bases lay between the germline ends. There are 16 residues in the CDR3. The CDR3 coding sequence is TGTGCCAGCAGCTTAGACTCTACGACACGGAGGAGCGGCTACACCTTC. Its protein is CASSLDSTTRRSGYTF. Full variable domain (rest looked up from reference TRBV11-2 and TRBJ1-2): EAGVAQSPRYKIIEKRQSVAFWCNPISGHATLYWYQQILGQGPKLLIQFQNNGVVDDSQLPKDRFSAERLKGVDSTLKIQPAKLEDSAVYLCASSLDSTTRRSGYTFGSGTRLTVV.

This chain joins TRBV2 and TRBJ2-7; D remains ambiguous. Germline CDR1 reads SNHLY; CDR2 reads FYNNEI. Trimming left V 5 bases short and J 3 bases short, with 17 bases between. The length of the CDR3 is 15 residues. CDR3 region: CASSSTILLSYEQYF. In DNA, the CDR3 is TGTGCCAGCAGTTCGACCATACTCCTAAGCTACGAGCAGTACTTC.

This clone has only one observation. The chain has TRBV6-6 and TRBJ2-5; D is uncertain. Trimming cost V 0 bases and J 5 bases, with 4 bases left between them. The CDR3 covers 12 residues. Germline V lookup: CDR1 MNHNY, CDR2 SVGAGI (reference sequence). The CDR3 DNA follows: TGTGCCAGCAGTTACTCGACTGAGACCCAGTACTTC. Residues: CASSYSTETQYF.

This clone was picked up one time. This rearrangement joins TRBV21-1 to TRBJ1-3. TRBV21-1 constitutes a pseudogene. The CDR3 loop spans 15 amino acids. The DNA of the CDR3 is TGTGCCAGCAGCAAAGGTGGCCATCTCCCGGGCACCATATATTTT. Encoded protein: CASSKGGHLPGTIYF.

This chain joins TRBV7-2 and TRBJ2-3; a weak D match, TRBD1 (5 bases). Germline V gene data show CDR1 as SGHTA and CDR2 as FQGNSA. V was cut by 4 bases and J by 7 bases, with 9 bases left in between. This CDR3 region has 12 residues. The CDR3 nucleotides read TGTGCCAGCAGCTCCCAGGGAAATACGCAGTATTTT. Encoded protein: CASSSQGNTQYF.

This sequence joins TRBV6-1 and TRBJ2-2; D not certain. Between the trimmed V and J ends, which lost 7 bases and 1 base, there was a span of 13 bases. The CDR3 has 15 amino acids. From germline, CDR1 is MNHNS and CDR2 SASEGT. CDR3 sequence reads: CASTPVQRNTGELFF. CDR3 DNA: TGTGCCAGCACCCCAGTTCAAAGGAACACCGGGGAGCTGTTTTTT.

The chain uses TRBV5-1 and TRBJ1-5; maybe TRBD1 (5 bases). Germline CDR1 is SGHRS and CDR2 is YFSETQ. This CDR3 has 15 residues. Trimming stripped 1 base from V and 4 bases from J, with 12 bases between. The CDR3 reads CASSLPGTVNQPQHF. Written as DNA, the CDR3 is TGCGCCAGCAGCTTGCCCGGGACGGTGAATCAGCCCCAGCATTTT.

The J gene is TRBJ1-5, the V gene TRBV18; 7 nucleotides line up with TRBD1. The CDR3 spans 16 residues. V shed 2 bases and J 2 bases; nucleotides not matched to a gene: 6. CDR1 is KGHSH, CDR2 LQKENI, per germline. The CDR3 loop reads CASSPWAGGGNQPQHF. The DNA of the CDR3 is TGTGCCAGCTCACCATGGGCAGGGGGGGGCAATCAGCCCCAGCATTTT.

The rearrangement uses TRBV6-5 and TRBJ1-4, with TRBD1 matching 8 bases. Germline V gives CDR1 MNHEY, CDR2 SVGAGI. V lost 6 bases, J lost 6 bases, and 6 bases stayed unmatched. The CDR3 consists of 14 residues. CDR3 DNA: TGTGCCAGCAGCAGGACAGGGTCGGATGAAAAACTGTTTTTT. It encodes CASSRTGSDEKLFF.

This chain connects TRBV6-1 to TRBJ2-7, with 7 bases matching TRBD1. The length of the CDR3 is 12 residues. The germline CDR1 and CDR2 sequences are MNHNS and SASEGT. The ends lost 6 bases at V and 4 bases at J; junction bases unmatched: 3. The CDR3 sequence is CASRTGHYEQYF. CDR3 DNA sequence: TGTGCCAGCAGGACAGGGCATTACGAGCAGTACTTC.

The genes are TRBV6-5 and TRBJ2-2; D unresolved. The CDR3 totals 14 residues. The ends were cut back, 4 bases at V and 6 bases at J, with 12 bases in the middle. Germline V gene sequence: CDR1 MNHEY, CDR2 SVGAGI. CDR3 bases: TGTGCCAGCAGTTTCGACTCGAGCGCCGGGGAGCTGTTTTTT. Its protein is CASSFDSSAGELFF.

The V gene is TRBV11-2, the J gene TRBJ2-3, with 8 bases fitting TRBD2. The junction had 4 bases not matched to a gene; V was cut back by 1 base and J by 10 bases. In germline, CDR1 is SGHAT, CDR2 FQNNGV. The CDR3 totals 13 residues. CDR3 in amino acids: CASSLVSGGAQYF. The CDR3 DNA sequence: TGTGCCAGCAGCTTAGTTTCCGGGGGGGCGCAGTATTTT.